The 29 T cell receptor beta chains given below trace back to one sample, sequenced in a study of shared clonotypes between healthy human individuals. Produced via immunoSEQ multiplex PCR; TCRdb's table is partial and in-frame only. This table has around 300,000 clones, around 90% appearing once. The source material was memory CD8+ T cells sorted from blood. Subset here: CD45RO+ cells pooled with CCR7-negative TemRA cells. The receptors derive from a man younger than 35 in good health.

This clone was seen just once. The V and J genes are TRBV27 and TRBJ2-7; possibly TRBD2 for D (6 bases). Trimming took off 3 bases at V and 3 bases at J, with 12 bases between the two ends. CDR1 is MNHEY, CDR2 SMNVEV, per germline (reference sequence). CDR3 size: 14 residues. The chain's CDR3 is CASSFGQEGYEQYF. The DNA for the CDR3 is TGTGCCAGCAGTTTCGGGCAGGAGGGCTACGAGCAGTACTTC.

The rearrangement links TRBV18 to TRBJ1-5; no clear D. The CDR3 is 12 amino acids. V lost 2 bases, J lost 9 bases, and 8 bases lay in between. Germline assignment: CDR1 KGHSH and CDR2 LQKENI. The CDR3 DNA is TGTGCCAGCTCACCAGAAGGGCCGCCCCAGCATTTT. It encodes CASSPEGPPQHF. Filled out from reference TRBV18 and TRBJ1-5, the complete variable domain reads NAGVMQNPRHLVRRRGQEARLRCSPMKGHSHVYWYRQLPEEGLKFMVYLQKENIIDESGMPKERFSAEFPKEGPSILRIQQVVRGDSAAYFCASSPEGPPQHFGDGTRLSIL.

In this sample, this clone turned up once. The chain has TRBV7-8 and TRBJ1-1; D gene unclear. The CDR3 consists of 13 residues. CDR1 is SGHVS, CDR2 FQNEAQ, per germline. V was trimmed by 3 bases and J by 11 bases, leaving 16 bases between them. CDR3 bases: TGTGCCAGCAGCTTTTCTCTGGTGGGAGTCGCTTTCTTT. It encodes CASSFSLVGVAFF.

The V and J genes are TRBV4-3 and TRBJ2-1; tentative D call: TRBD2 (6 bases). This CDR3 spans 15 amino acids. Germline CDR1 and CDR2: LGHNA and YSLEER. The V gene lost 2 bases and the J gene lost 3 bases, with 11 bases spanning the gap. CDR3 sequence (DNA): TGCGCCAGCAGCCAACCTAGCGAGTTCTACAATGAGCAGTTCTTC. Protein sequence: CASSQPSEFYNEQFF.

The chain recombines TRBV28 with TRBJ2-7; D possibly corresponds to TRBD1 (6 bases). Trimming stripped 7 bases from V and 3 bases from J, with 19 bases between. Germline CDR1 and CDR2: MDHEN and SYDVKM. This CDR3 region has 15 residues. The CDR3 loop is CASTQTGFIFYEQYF. CDR3 bases: TGTGCCAGCACCCAGACAGGATTCATCTTCTACGAGCAGTACTTC.

In its sample, this clone was seen once. Within the sample, other DNA sequences also encode this same CDR3. This chain uses TRBV7-9 with TRBJ2-7; D ambiguous. V was shortened by 5 bases and J by 4 bases, with 12 bases between the two germline ends. Germline V gives CDR1 SEHNR, CDR2 FQNEAQ (reference sequence). The CDR3 totals 13 residues. CDR3 nucleotides: TGTGCCAGCAGCCTTACCTCCGGATACGAGCAGTACTTC. Translation: CASSLTSGYEQYF. Filled out from reference TRBV7-9 and TRBJ2-7, the complete variable domain reads DTGVSQNPRHKITKRGQNVTFRCDPISEHNRLYWYRQTLGQGPEFLTYFQNEAQLEKSRLLSDRFSAERPKGSFSTLEIQRTEQGDSAMYLCASSLTSGYEQYFGPGTRLTVT.

The chain recombines TRBV19 with TRBJ2-2; D is unresolved. Per the germline V gene, CDR1 is LNHDA and CDR2 is SQIVND (reference sequence). V gave up 3 bases and J gave up 6 bases, with 17 bases separating them. The CDR3 has 16 amino acids. The CDR3: CASSMEGPDLSGELFF. The CDR3 DNA sequence: TGTGCCAGTAGTATGGAAGGACCCGACTTATCCGGGGAGCTGTTTTTT.

This clone was seen only a few times. V usage is TRBV7-9 and J usage is TRBJ2-2; D gene ambiguous. CDR3 length equals 12 residues. V lost 5 bases and J 2 bases, leaving 3 bases between the germline ends. Germline CDR1 is SEHNR and CDR2 is FQNEAQ (reference sequence). The CDR3 sequence is CASSVNTGELFF. CDR3 in DNA: TGTGCCAGCAGCGTAAACACCGGGGAGCTGTTTTTT.

The table lists this clone with a few counts. The chain employs TRBV10-2 and TRBJ2-4; no clear D. This CDR3 spans 15 amino acids. The V end lost 3 bases, the J end lost 0 bases, and 9 bases lay between the germline ends. Germline CDR1 and CDR2: WSHSY and SAAADI. For the CDR3, the DNA is TGCGCCAGCAGTGACAGGACGGGAGCCAAAAACATTCAGTACTTC. Protein sequence: CASSDRTGAKNIQYF.

This clone appeared many times. The chain employs TRBV6-1 and TRBJ1-1; 7 bases line up with TRBD1. V dropped 3 bases and J dropped 7; count of bases not matched to a gene: 2. Germline V CDR1 and CDR2: MNHNS, SASEGT. The CDR3 is 12 residues long. The CDR3 loop is CASSETGSEAFF. The CDR3 DNA sequence: TGTGCCAGCAGTGAGACAGGGAGTGAAGCTTTCTTT.

The rearrangement links TRBV4-1 to TRBJ2-2; D uncertain. CDR1 and CDR2 from the germline V gene are MGHRA and YSYEKL. Deletions cut 1 base from V and 5 bases from J, with 14 bases between. This CDR3 has 16 amino acids. The CDR3 is CASSQGGNLGTGELFF. The CDR3 DNA sequence: TGCGCCAGCAGCCAAGGTGGTAACCTAGGGACCGGGGAGCTGTTTTTT.

This rearrangement joins TRBV28 to TRBJ2-7; D remains unclear. From germline, CDR1 is MDHEN and CDR2 SYDVKM. The length of the CDR3 is 12 residues. The V end lost 5 bases, the J end lost 1 base, and 6 bases lay between the germline ends. The CDR3 coding sequence is TGTGCCAGCAGTGATCCTTCCTACGAGCAGTACTTC. Translated: CASSDPSYEQYF.

This clone was counted once. CDR3 nucleotides: TGTGCCAGCAGCTTACTGTCTAGCGGGAGTTACAATGAGCAGTTCTTC. As protein: CASSLLSSGSYNEQFF. V gene TRBV7-9 combines with J gene TRBJ2-1, with 10 bases matching TRBD2. Germline V gene data show CDR1 as SEHNR and CDR2 as FQNEAQ (reference sequence). V was pared by 2 bases and J by 4 bases, with 5 bases of the junction left unmatched. The CDR3 covers 16 residues.

The chain combines TRBV7-9 with TRBJ1-6; the match to TRBD1 covers 10 bases. The CDR3 runs to 15 residues. Germline CDR1 is SEHNR and CDR2 is FQNEAQ (reference sequence). After removal of 5 bases from V and 10 bases from J, the junction contained 8 bases not matched to a gene. The CDR3 sequence is CASSLFRDRGSPLHF. DNA of the CDR3: TGTGCCAGCAGCCTCTTCCGGGACAGGGGATCACCCCTCCACTTT.

The V call is TRBV4-2, the J call TRBJ1-6; 7 bases are a match to TRBD1. The CDR3 runs to 17 residues. The V and J ends lost 2 bases and 5 bases, in that order; junction bases with no gene match: 9. Germline V CDR1 and CDR2: LGHNA, YNFKEQ. The CDR3 DNA reads TGTGCCAGCAGCCAACCCAGGGGGACAGACCATAATTCACCCCTCCACTTT. Its translation: CASSQPRGTDHNSPLHF.

The J gene is TRBJ2-5, the V gene TRBV11-2; maybe TRBD2 (6 bases). CDR3 size: 13 residues. Germline V gene data show CDR1 as SGHAT and CDR2 as FQNNGV. Trimming took 1 base from V and 4 from J, leaving 7 bases between them. The chain's CDR3 is CASSLAGVETQYF. CDR3 DNA: TGTGCCAGCAGCTTAGCGGGAGTAGAGACCCAGTACTTC.

V usage is TRBV7-9 and J usage is TRBJ2-7, with TRBD1 identical over 9 bases. CDR3 length: 14 residues. V shed 3 bases and J 7 bases; nucleotides not matched to a gene: 7. The germline CDR1 and CDR2 sequences are SEHNR and FQNEAQ (reference sequence). In DNA form, the CDR3 reads TGTGCCAGCAGCTTGGTACAGGGGGCACAAGAGCAGTACTTC. Translated: CASSLVQGAQEQYF.

The CDR3 protein is CASGPQGAGEQYF. CDR3 nucleotide sequence: TGTGCCAGCGGCCCACAGGGGGCGGGGGAGCAGTACTTC. This chain links TRBV7-8 with TRBJ2-7; TRBD1 matches at 9 bases. The CDR3 is made up of 13 amino acids. V shed 8 bases and J 7 bases; nucleotides not matched to a gene: 9. Germline CDR1 reads SGHVS; CDR2 reads FQNEAQ. Drawing the rest from reference TRBV7-8 and TRBJ2-7, the complete variable domain is GAGVSQSPRYKVAKRGQDVALRCDPISGHVSLFWYQQALGQGPEFLTYFQNEAQLDKSGLPSDRFFAERPEGSVSTLKIQRTQQEDSAVYLCASGPQGAGEQYFGPGTRLTVT.

This rearrangement joins TRBV7-9 to TRBJ1-2; possible D gene TRBD1, 5 bases. CDR3 length: 16 amino acids. Germline lookup yields CDR1 SEHNR and CDR2 FQNEAQ (reference sequence). V gave up 3 bases and J gave up 3 bases, with 17 bases separating them. CDR3 region: CASSLQGVDRDYGYTF. CDR3 DNA: TGTGCCAGCAGCTTGCAGGGTGTGGATCGCGACTATGGCTACACCTTC.

This chain links TRBV6-4 with TRBJ2-2; 7 nucleotides match TRBD1. The CDR3 runs 15 residues. V dropped 3 bases and J dropped 2; count of bases not matched to a gene: 3. The germline gives CDR1 MRHNA, CDR2 SNTAGT. Here the CDR3 reads CASSESGGNTGELFF. DNA for the CDR3: TGTGCCAGCAGTGAGTCAGGGGGTAACACCGGGGAGCTGTTTTTT.

J is TRBJ1-5 and V is TRBV7-9; a weak D match, TRBD1 (5 bases). V lost 4 bases and J lost 8, with 9 bases in between. The length of the CDR3 is 12 residues. The V gene's germline CDR1 is SEHNR and CDR2 FQNEAQ (reference sequence). The CDR3 nucleotides read TGTGCCAGCAGCTCGCAGGGTGAGCCCCAGCATTTT. It encodes CASSSQGEPQHF.

This clone was detected only once. The chain uses TRBV27 and TRBJ2-3; unclear D gene. Between the trimmed V and J ends, which lost 2 bases and 2 bases, there was a span of 11 bases. This CDR3 is built from 15 residues. Germline CDR1 reads MNHEY; CDR2 reads SMNVEV (reference sequence). For the CDR3, the DNA is TGTGCCAGCAGTTTACTCTCGAGTCTCACAGATACGCAGTATTTT. Protein sequence: CASSLLSSLTDTQYF.

The chain joins TRBV4-3 to TRBJ2-5; 7 positions agree with TRBD1. Germline V gene data show CDR1 as LGHNA and CDR2 as YSLEER. V shed 0 bases and J 0 bases; nucleotides not matched to a gene: 10. This CDR3 is 18 amino acids long. The CDR3 bases are TGCGCCAGCAGCCAAGATAGCCGGGGACAGAGGTACCAAGAGACCCAGTACTTC. Protein sequence: CASSQDSRGQRYQETQYF.

The chain links TRBV19 to TRBJ2-3; no definite D call. This CDR3 comprises 13 residues. CDR1 and CDR2 (germline): LNHDA, SQIVND (reference sequence). The V end was cut by 2 bases, the J end by 4 bases, with 7 bases between. As DNA, the CDR3 is TGTGCCAGTAGTATACTCCCGGCAGATACGCAGTATTTT. Residues: CASSILPADTQYF.

The genes are TRBV5-4 and TRBJ2-3, with TRBD2 identical over 13 bases. This CDR3 is built from 16 residues. V lost 4 bases, J lost 4 bases, and 6 bases stayed unmatched. The germline V gene has CDR1 SGHNT and CDR2 YYREEE (reference sequence). The chain's CDR3 is CASSIPGLAGPDTQYF. The CDR3 region has the DNA TGTGCCAGCAGCATACCGGGACTAGCGGGACCAGATACGCAGTATTTT. The full variable domain, with the rest looked up from reference TRBV5-4 and TRBJ2-3, is ETGVTQSPTHLIKTRGQQVTLRCSSQSGHNTVSWYQQALGQGPQFIFQYYREEENGRGNFPPRFSGLQFPNYSSELNVNALELDDSALYLCASSIPGLAGPDTQYFGPGTRLTVL.

The V and J genes are TRBV15 and TRBJ1-5, with a tentative D call TRBD1 (5 bases). V lost 1 base and J 2 bases, leaving 9 bases between the germline ends. This CDR3 is 15 amino acids long. The germline CDR1 and CDR2 sequences are LNHNV and YYDKDF (reference sequence). The CDR3 nucleotides read TGTGCCACCAGCAGAGGCCTAGGGGGCAATCAGCCCCAGCATTTT. It specifies CATSRGLGGNQPQHF.

This clone was detected only once. The genes are TRBV7-9 and TRBJ2-7; 12 nucleotides align to TRBD2. The V gene's germline CDR1 is SEHNR and CDR2 FQNEAQ (reference sequence). V lost 3 bases to trimming and J lost 4 bases; unmatched junction nucleotides: 1. The CDR3 length is 14 residues. The CDR3: CASSLTSGRYEQYF. The DNA of the CDR3 is TGTGCCAGCAGCTTGACTAGCGGGAGATACGAGCAGTACTTC. Looking up the rest from reference TRBV7-9 and TRBJ2-7 gives the full variable domain: DTGVSQNPRHKITKRGQNVTFRCDPISEHNRLYWYRQTLGQGPEFLTYFQNEAQLEKSRLLSDRFSAERPKGSFSTLEIQRTEQGDSAMYLCASSLTSGRYEQYFGPGTRLTVT.

The chain joins TRBV6-5 to TRBJ2-1, with TRBD1 matching 9 bases. This CDR3 is 15 amino acids long. J lost 6 bases, V lost 6 bases, and 9 bases had no gene match. Per germline, CDR1 MNHEY and CDR2 SVGAGI. The CDR3 DNA sequence: TGTGCCAGCAGCCTCCGGGACAGGGAGGCCAATGAGCAGTTCTTC. Amino acids: CASSLRDREANEQFF.

This clone was recorded once. The chain is built from TRBV4-3 and TRBJ1-6, with D maybe TRBD1 (6 bases). The CDR3 sequence is 18 residues long. The germline V gene encodes CDR1 LGHNA and CDR2 YSLEER. The V and J ends lost 6 bases and 0 bases respectively, with 18 bases between them. DNA of the CDR3: TGCGCCAGCAGTCAATCTGGGGGCATTACCTCCTATAATTCACCCCTCCACTTT. Its protein product is CASSQSGGITSYNSPLHF.